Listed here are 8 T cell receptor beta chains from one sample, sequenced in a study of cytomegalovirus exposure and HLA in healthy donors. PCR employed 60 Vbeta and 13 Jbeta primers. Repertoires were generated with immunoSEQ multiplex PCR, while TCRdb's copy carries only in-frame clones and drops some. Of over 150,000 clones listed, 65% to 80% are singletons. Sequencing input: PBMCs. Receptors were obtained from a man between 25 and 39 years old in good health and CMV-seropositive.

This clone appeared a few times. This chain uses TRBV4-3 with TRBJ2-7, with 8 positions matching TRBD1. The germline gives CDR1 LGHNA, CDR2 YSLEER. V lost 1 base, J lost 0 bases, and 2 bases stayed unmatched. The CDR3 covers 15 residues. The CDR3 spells CASSQVTGGSYEQYF. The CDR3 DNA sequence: TGCGCCAGCAGCCAAGTAACAGGGGGCTCCTACGAGCAGTACTTC.

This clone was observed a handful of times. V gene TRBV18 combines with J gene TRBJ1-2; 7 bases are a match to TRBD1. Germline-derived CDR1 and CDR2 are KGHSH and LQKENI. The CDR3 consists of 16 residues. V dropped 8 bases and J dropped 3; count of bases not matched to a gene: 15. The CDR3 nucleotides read TGTGCCAGCCAAAACCTACAGGGGAGTGGGGACTATGGCTACACCTTC. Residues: CASQNLQGSGDYGYTF.

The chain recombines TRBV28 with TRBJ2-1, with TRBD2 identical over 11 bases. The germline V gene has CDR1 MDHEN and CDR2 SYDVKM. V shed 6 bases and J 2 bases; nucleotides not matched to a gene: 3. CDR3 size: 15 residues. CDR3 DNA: TGTGCCAGCAGCATTAGCGGGAGGGCCTACAATGAGCAGTTCTTC. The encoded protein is CASSISGRAYNEQFF.

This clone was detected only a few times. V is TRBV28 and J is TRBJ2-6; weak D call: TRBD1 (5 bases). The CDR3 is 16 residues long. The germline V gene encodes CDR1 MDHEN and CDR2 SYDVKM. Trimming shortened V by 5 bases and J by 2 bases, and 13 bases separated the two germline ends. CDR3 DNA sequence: TGTGCCAGCAGTGGACAACCCACCACTGGGGCCAACGTCCTGACTTTC. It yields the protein CASSGQPTTGANVLTF.

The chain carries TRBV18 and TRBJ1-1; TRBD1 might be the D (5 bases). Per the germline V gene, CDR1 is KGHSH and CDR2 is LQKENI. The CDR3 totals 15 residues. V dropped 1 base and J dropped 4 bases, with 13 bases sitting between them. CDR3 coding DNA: TGTGCCAGCTCACCACTGGCAGGGAGGGGCACTGAAGCTTTCTTT. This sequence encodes CASSPLAGRGTEAFF.

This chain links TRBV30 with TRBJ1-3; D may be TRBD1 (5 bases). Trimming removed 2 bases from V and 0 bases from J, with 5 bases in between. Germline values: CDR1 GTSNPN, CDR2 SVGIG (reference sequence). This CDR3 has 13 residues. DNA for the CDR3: TGTGCCTGGAGTAGGGGCTCTGGAAACACCATATATTTT. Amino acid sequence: CAWSRGSGNTIYF.

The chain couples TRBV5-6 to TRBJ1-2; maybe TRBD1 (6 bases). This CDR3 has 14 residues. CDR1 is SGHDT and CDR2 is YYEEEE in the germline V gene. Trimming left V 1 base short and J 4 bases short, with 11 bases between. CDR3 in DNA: TGTGCCAGCAGCTTGTGGGACACCATCTATGGCTACACCTTC. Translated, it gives CASSLWDTIYGYTF.

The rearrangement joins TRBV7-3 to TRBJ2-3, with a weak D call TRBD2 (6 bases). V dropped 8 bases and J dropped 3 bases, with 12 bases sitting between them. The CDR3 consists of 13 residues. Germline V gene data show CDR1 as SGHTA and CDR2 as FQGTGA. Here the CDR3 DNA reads TGTGCCAGCGGTGTTGGGGGGACAGATACGCAGTATTTT. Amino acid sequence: CASGVGGTDTQYF. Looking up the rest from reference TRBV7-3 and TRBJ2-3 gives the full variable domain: GAGVSQTPSNKVTEKGKYVELRCDPISGHTALYWYRQSLGQGPEFLIYFQGTGAADDSGLPNDRFFAVRPEGSVSTLKIQRTERGDSAVYLCASGVGGTDTQYFGPGTRLTVL.